The entry below gives a single T cell receptor (beta chain) sequence along with its context. Enrollment of patients from Seattle took place during active infection, with longitudinal follow-up. CDR3 length: 14 residues. V was shortened by 4 bases and J by 8 bases, with 16 bases between the two germline ends. Germline V gene sequence: CDR1 SGDLS, CDR2 YYNGEE. As originally analysed: Reference gene primer amplification in the assay estimated nucleated cell counts. The protocol was immunoSEQ multiplex PCR, while the TCRdb copy is restricted to in-frame clones and leaves out a portion. The V and J calls and clone size are taken from that table; D and trimming were inferred from the DNA. This table holds 100,000 to 150,000 clones, 90% found once. This entry belongs to a study of blood T cell repertoires in COVID-19. In the study overall: Nucleic acid was either cDNA or gDNA, and it came from T cells, B-cell-depleted T cells, or PBMCs.

The sequencing sample was made of peripheral blood. The chain carries TRBV9 and TRBJ2-1; a possible D gene is TRBD2 (5 bases). This receptor was obtained from a man aged 55 to 70 with COVID-19, enrolled during active disease. DNA for the CDR3: TGTGCCAGCAGCCTCCGAGGACCGGAGGATGAGCAGTTCTTC. This translates into CASSLRGPEDEQFF.